A selection of T cell receptor beta chains follows, all from one sample in a study of blood T cell repertoires in COVID-19. TCRdb's table, derived via immunoSEQ multiplex PCR, lists solely in-frame clones and lacks some. The sample lists approximately 200,000 clones, around nine tenths seen once, with under 4.5% in the top ten. Sequencing input: PBMCs or T cells enriched from blood (not recorded which). The receptors here all came from a woman younger than 45 who had been exposed to COVID-19. Each CDR3 is given with its conserved first and last residue. Each record gives: V gene, J gene, CDR3 length, clone size, D gene, CDR3 protein, CDR3 DNA. A D gene is named only where the DNA matches it firmly. Clone sizes are given selectively: once, few, many, or a class where the clone is expanded.

V: TRBV21-1
J: TRBJ2-7
length: 19
size: -
D: -
CDR3: CASSKGPGLNGTPSYEQYF
DNA: TGTGCCAGCAGCAAAGGCCCGGGTTTGAATGGGACACCATCCTACGAGCAGTACTTC

V: TRBV30
J: TRBJ1-2
length: 14
size: -
D: TRBD1
CDR3: CAWRETGQDYGYTF
DNA: TGTGCCTGGAGAGAAACAGGACAGGACTATGGCTACACCTTC

V: TRBV7-9
J: TRBJ2-3
length: 15
size: -
D: -
CDR3: CASSLRVNSTDTQYF
DNA: TGTGCCAGCAGCTTGCGGGTTAATAGCACAGATACGCAGTATTTT

V: TRBV28
J: TRBJ1-1
length: 14
size: -
D: -
CDR3: CASSLGGMNTEAFF
DNA: TGTGCCAGCAGTTTGGGAGGGATGAACACTGAAGCTTTCTTT

V: TRBV21-1
J: TRBJ2-7
length: 16
size: -
D: -
CDR3: CASSKWPSGGKNEQYF
DNA: TGTGCCAGCAGCAAATGGCCTAGCGGGGGGAAGAACGAGCAGTACTTC

V: TRBV30
J: TRBJ1-1
length: 8
size: -
D: -
CDR3: CAWSGGIF
DNA: TGTGCCTGGAGTGGCGGGATCTTT

V: TRBV11-3
J: TRBJ2-7
length: 18
size: -
D: TRBD2
CDR3: CASSLDRAGLADSYEQYF
DNA: TGTGCCAGCAGCTTAGATAGGGCGGGACTAGCGGACTCCTACGAGCAGTACTTC

V: TRBV12-5
J: TRBJ2-5
length: 16
size: few
D: TRBD2
CDR3: CASGLGTSGVGETQYF
DNA: TGTGCTAGTGGTTTGGGGACTAGCGGGGTTGGAGAGACCCAGTACTTC

V: TRBV19
J: TRBJ2-7
length: 14
size: -
D: TRBD2
CDR3: CASSGGLAGSEQYF
DNA: TGTGCCAGTAGTGGGGGACTAGCGGGTAGTGAGCAGTACTTC

V: TRBV7-9
J: TRBJ1-2
length: 13
size: -
D: -
CDR3: CASSWRQSYGYTF
DNA: TGTGCCAGCAGCTGGAGGCAAAGCTATGGCTACACCTTC

V: TRBV2
J: TRBJ2-1
length: 13
size: -
D: TRBD2
CDR3: CASSSSGGNEQFF
DNA: TGTGCCAGCAGTTCTAGCGGGGGTAATGAGCAGTTCTTC

V: TRBV19
J: TRBJ1-5
length: 14
size: -
D: -
CDR3: CASSEGPSNQPQHF
DNA: TGTGCCAGTAGCGAGGGCCCTAGCAATCAGCCCCAGCATTTT

V: TRBV20-1
J: TRBJ2-1
length: 13
size: -
D: -
CDR3: CSASWERSYEQFF
DNA: TGCAGTGCTAGTTGGGAGCGTAGTTATGAGCAGTTCTTC

V: TRBV3-1/TRBV3-2
J: TRBJ2-3
length: 16
size: -
D: TRBD1
CDR3: CASRQEGTASTDTQYF
DNA: TGTGCCAGCAGGCAAGAAGGGACAGCTAGCACAGATACGCAGTATTTT

V: TRBV13
J: TRBJ2-1
length: 21
size: -
D: TRBD2
CDR3: CASSLGLSGRAQMSSYNEQFF
DNA: TGTGCCAGCAGCTTAGGCCTTAGCGGGAGAGCCCAGATGAGCTCCTACAATGAGCAGTTCTTC

V: TRBV24-1
J: TRBJ2-7
length: 15
size: -
D: TRBD1
CDR3: CATSDPATDRGEQYF
DNA: TGTGCCACCAGTGACCCCGCGACGGACAGGGGCGAGCAGTACTTC

V: TRBV28
J: TRBJ2-7
length: 11
size: -
D: -
CDR3: CASSQEYEQYF
DNA: TGTGCCAGCAGCCAGGAATACGAGCAGTACTTC

V: TRBV25-1
J: TRBJ2-7
length: 13
size: -
D: -
CDR3: CASSESNSYEQYF
DNA: TGTGCCAGCAGTGAAAGCAACTCCTACGAGCAGTACTTC

V: TRBV28
J: TRBJ1-5
length: 16
size: -
D: TRBD1
CDR3: CASSITGGYSNQPQHF
DNA: TGTGCCAGCAGCATAACAGGGGGGTATAGCAATCAGCCCCAGCATTTT

V: TRBV10-1
J: TRBJ2-2
length: 14
size: -
D: -
CDR3: CASSDRGGTGELFF
DNA: TGCGCCAGCAGTGATAGAGGGGGCACCGGGGAGCTGTTTTTT

V: TRBV7-8
J: TRBJ2-5
length: 18
size: -
D: TRBD2
CDR3: CASSPRTSGIGGQETQYF
DNA: TGTGCCAGCAGCCCTCGGACTAGCGGGATCGGAGGGCAAGAGACCCAGTACTTC

V: TRBV5-4
J: TRBJ1-2
length: 16
size: -
D: TRBD1
CDR3: CASSMGQGAANYGYTF
DNA: TGTGCCAGCAGCATGGGACAGGGGGCCGCTAACTATGGCTACACCTTC

V: TRBV19
J: TRBJ2-7
length: 15
size: -
D: -
CDR3: CASSIDSARGNEQYF
DNA: TGTGCCAGTAGTATAGATTCGGCCCGAGGGAACGAGCAGTACTTC

V: TRBV5-1
J: TRBJ1-6
length: 16
size: -
D: TRBD1
CDR3: CASSSNTRDRNSPLHF
DNA: TGCGCCAGCAGTTCGAATACCCGGGACAGAAATTCACCCCTCCACTTT

V: TRBV5-1
J: TRBJ2-1
length: 19
size: -
D: TRBD2
CDR3: CASSLAGGLATIVHNEQFF
DNA: TGCGCCAGCAGCTTGGCCGGGGGACTAGCAACGATCGTCCACAATGAGCAGTTCTTC

V: TRBV6-2/TRBV6-3
J: TRBJ1-5
length: 13
size: -
D: TRBD1
CDR3: CASSGQVLEPQHF
DNA: TGTGCCAGCAGCGGACAGGTGTTAGAGCCCCAGCATTTT

V: TRBV24-1
J: TRBJ2-5
length: 16
size: -
D: TRBD1
CDR3: CATSDSFRQGQETQYF
DNA: TGTGCCACCAGTGATTCATTCCGACAGGGGCAAGAGACCCAGTACTTC

V: TRBV3-1/TRBV3-2
J: TRBJ2-5
length: 13
size: -
D: -
CDR3: CASSQVLRETQYF
DNA: TGTGCCAGCAGCCAAGTACTTCGGGAGACCCAGTACTTC

V: TRBV19
J: TRBJ2-1
length: 14
size: -
D: -
CDR3: CASSPQGAYNEQFF
DNA: TGTGCCAGTAGCCCGCAGGGCGCCTACAATGAGCAGTTCTTC

V: TRBV20-1
J: TRBJ2-3
length: 11
size: -
D: -
CDR3: CSAQLEDTQYF
DNA: TGCAGTGCTCAGCTAGAGGATACGCAGTATTTT

V: TRBV5-5
J: TRBJ1-2
length: 15
size: -
D: TRBD1
CDR3: CASSLLGTGRLGYTF
DNA: TGTGCCAGCAGCTTGCTCGGGACAGGGAGGTTGGGCTACACCTTC

V: TRBV28
J: TRBJ1-5
length: 16
size: -
D: -
CDR3: CASSPTLGGGDQPQHF
DNA: TGTGCCAGCAGTCCCACCTTGGGGGGAGGGGATCAGCCCCAGCATTTT

V: TRBV7-9
J: TRBJ1-4
length: 14
size: -
D: -
CDR3: CASSLSQSNEKLFF
DNA: TGTGCCAGCAGCTTATCACAGAGTAATGAAAAACTGTTTTTT

V: TRBV9
J: TRBJ2-1
length: 17
size: -
D: TRBD2
CDR3: CASSRIPGTSGSDEQFF
DNA: TGTGCCAGCAGCAGGATTCCCGGGACTAGCGGGAGTGATGAGCAGTTCTTC

V: TRBV6-1
J: TRBJ2-3
length: 15
size: -
D: TRBD2
CDR3: CASSEPSGRTDTQYF
DNA: TGTGCCAGCAGTGAGCCCAGCGGGAGAACAGATACGCAGTATTTT

V: TRBV3-1/TRBV3-2
J: TRBJ1-1
length: 14
size: -
D: -
CDR3: CASSQDPSVTEAFF
DNA: TGTGCCAGCAGCCAAGATCCCAGCGTCACTGAAGCTTTCTTT